This entry lists 14 T cell receptor beta chains sequenced from one sample in a study of neoadjuvant anti-PD-1 for oral cavity cancer. Clones were read by immunoSEQ multiplex PCR, and TCRdb kept only the in-frame ones, dropping some. This sample yields roughly 16,000 clones, of which 66% are seen a single time; 2.8% belongs to the top ten. The sample in question was PBMCs, obtained before nivolumab (anti-PD-1) treatment. These receptors all stem from a person aged 40 to 85 with oral cavity squamous cell carcinoma.

In this sample, this clone turned up a few times. The rearrangement joins TRBV2 to TRBJ2-7; possibly TRBD1 for D (6 bases). CDR1 is SNHLY, CDR2 FYNNEI, per germline. V was pared by 6 bases and J by 3 bases, with 15 bases between. The CDR3 consists of 14 residues. DNA of the CDR3: TGTGCCAGCAGAACTAGGGGGAGTTTCTACGAGCAGTACTTC. This gives the protein CASRTRGSFYEQYF.

This chain uses TRBV5-1 with TRBJ2-3; D is undetermined. The germline V gene has CDR1 SGHRS and CDR2 YFSETQ. CDR3 size: 14 residues. V lost 0 bases and J 4 bases, leaving 9 bases between the germline ends. CDR3 DNA sequence: TGCGCCAGCAGCTTGGCGACCGTGGCAGATACGCAGTATTTT. It specifies CASSLATVADTQYF.

The chain couples TRBV27 to TRBJ1-2, with TRBD1 matching over 7 bases. CDR3 length equals 15 residues. Losses at the gene ends were 2 bases for V and 8 bases for J; bases not matched to a gene: 11. Germline-derived CDR1 and CDR2 are MNHEY and SMNVEV (reference sequence). The CDR3 here is CASSLTPTGLGGYTF. Here the CDR3 DNA reads TGTGCCAGCAGTTTAACCCCGACAGGGTTGGGGGGCTACACCTTC.

J is TRBJ2-1 and V is TRBV12-5; D ambiguous. Germline values: CDR1 LGHNT, CDR2 FRNRAP. V lost 5 bases and J 8 bases, leaving 10 bases between the germline ends. The CDR3 consists of 12 residues. The CDR3 bases are TGTGCTAGTGGTACACCTTTGCATGAGCAGTTCTTC. Its protein product is CASGTPLHEQFF.

The chain links TRBV19 to TRBJ1-6, with no clear D. Trimming took off 5 bases at V and 8 bases at J, with 10 bases between the two ends. The CDR3 covers 13 residues. Germline V gene lookup returns CDR1 LNHDA and CDR2 SQIVND (reference sequence). CDR3 amino acids: CASSLPYDSPLHF. For the CDR3, the DNA is TGTGCCAGTAGTCTCCCGTATGATTCACCCCTCCACTTT.

The genes are TRBV28 and TRBJ2-7; 11 bases match TRBD2. The J segment lost 6 bases and the V segment lost 6 bases, leaving 19 bases of the junction unmatched. CDR1 and CDR2 (germline): MDHEN, SYDVKM. The length of the CDR3 is 18 residues. The CDR3: CASRHSPGLADQSGEQYF. The CDR3, as DNA: TGTGCCAGCAGGCACTCCCCGGGACTAGCGGACCAAAGTGGCGAGCAGTACTTC.

V and J are TRBV11-2 and TRBJ1-1, with TRBD1 identical over 8 bases. Germline CDR1 is SGHAT and CDR2 is FQNNGV. Trimming at V came to 4 bases and at J to 6 bases, leaving 13 bases not matched to a gene. This CDR3 comprises 16 residues. The CDR3 nucleotides read TGTGCCAGCAGCTCGTCGGCCGGGACAGGTATCTCTGAAGCTTTCTTT. Its protein is CASSSSAGTGISEAFF.

The chain has TRBV2 and TRBJ1-2; D possibly corresponds to TRBD1 (5 bases). This CDR3 contains 13 residues. The germline V gene has CDR1 SNHLY and CDR2 FYNNEI. Trimming took 7 bases from V and 4 from J, leaving 13 bases between them. The CDR3 region is CASNPGLSYGYTF. In nucleotides, the CDR3 is TGTGCCAGCAACCCAGGGCTAAGCTATGGCTACACCTTC.

This chain connects TRBV29-1 to TRBJ2-5; the D is unclear. This CDR3 contains 13 residues. V lost 1 base and J lost 7, with 13 bases in between. In germline, CDR1 is SQVTM, CDR2 ANQGSEA. CDR3 protein: CSVEGTPELTQYF. The CDR3 nucleotides are TGCAGCGTTGAAGGCACCCCCGAATTGACCCAGTACTTC.

The chain employs TRBV7-3 and TRBJ2-1; TRBD2 matches at 7 bases. Trimming cost V 1 base and J 2 bases; bases outside gene matches: 2. The CDR3 covers 15 residues. CDR1 and CDR2 from the germline V gene are SGHTA and FQGTGA. The CDR3 is CASSLMGTTYNEQFF. DNA for the CDR3: TGTGCCAGCAGCTTAATGGGGACTACCTACAATGAGCAGTTCTTC.

The chain combines TRBV19 with TRBJ2-7; D uncertain. The V and J ends lost 7 bases and 13 bases respectively, with 20 bases between them. CDR1 and CDR2 (germline): LNHDA, SQIVND (reference sequence). This CDR3 is 12 amino acids long. CDR3 loop: CASKSDKNEDYF. Written as DNA, the CDR3 is TGTGCCAGTAAAAGCGACAAGAACGAGGATTACTTC.

The rearrangement uses TRBV4-2 and TRBJ1-1; D might be TRBD1 (6 bases). The CDR3 runs to 16 residues. The germline V gene has CDR1 LGHNA and CDR2 YNFKEQ. Trimming cost V 1 base and J 0 bases, with 12 bases left between them. CDR3 coding DNA: TGTGCCAGCAGCCAAGCCCCCCAGGGGATGAACACTGAAGCTTTCTTT. This encodes CASSQAPQGMNTEAFF.

J is TRBJ2-3 and V is TRBV5-4; TRBD1 matches 9 bases. Germline CDR1 reads SGHNT; CDR2 reads YYREEE (reference sequence). After removal of 1 base from V and 9 bases from J, the junction contained 9 bases not matched to a gene. The CDR3 consists of 15 residues. The CDR3 DNA reads TGTGCCAGCAGCTTGCTGGGACAGGGAAGGCAAACGCAGTATTTT. Protein product: CASSLLGQGRQTQYF.

The chain combines TRBV30 with TRBJ1-5; D gene unclear. Germline loops: CDR1 GTSNPN, CDR2 SVGIG (reference sequence). Trimming removed 2 bases from V and 4 bases from J, with 12 bases in between. The CDR3 consists of 14 residues. CDR3 sequence: CAWSSGSGNQPQHF. The DNA of the CDR3 is TGTGCCTGGAGTTCGGGATCGGGAAATCAGCCCCAGCATTTT.